This record concerns one TCR beta chain sequence. This sample was taken from a study of CD8 T cells in Susac syndrome. RNA, at about 0.45 to 1 ug, was reverse transcribed with random hexamers. Multiplex immunoSEQ PCR targeted 54 Vbeta and 13 Jbeta TCR beta segments. Using its own MiXCR run on the immunoSEQ multiplex PCR reads, TCRdb lists one record per CDR3 protein. The table records more than 100,000 distinct CDR3 sequences, about 94% of them present only once. This CDR3 region has 15 residues. CDR1 and CDR2 from the germline V gene are SGDLS and YYNGEE. V gave up 3 bases and J gave up 0 bases; unmatched junction bases: 3.

This sequence originates from a human donor with Susac syndrome. Source material: CD8+ T cells from PBMCs. The rearrangement joins TRBV9 to TRBJ2-5, with 9 bases that match TRBD1. CDR3 in DNA: TGTGCCAGCAGCGCCTGGGACAGGGACCAAGAGACCCAGTACTTC. Translated, it gives CASSAWDRDQETQYF.